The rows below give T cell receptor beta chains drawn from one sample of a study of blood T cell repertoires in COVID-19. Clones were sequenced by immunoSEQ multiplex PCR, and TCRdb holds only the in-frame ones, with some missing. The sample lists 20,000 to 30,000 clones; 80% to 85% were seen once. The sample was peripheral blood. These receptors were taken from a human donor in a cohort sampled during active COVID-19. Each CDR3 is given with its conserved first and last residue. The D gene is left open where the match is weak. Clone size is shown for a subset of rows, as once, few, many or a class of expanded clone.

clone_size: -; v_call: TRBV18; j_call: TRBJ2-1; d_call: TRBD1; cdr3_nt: TGTGCCAGCTCACCCGGGCAGGGGGCCTACAATGAGCAGTTCTTC; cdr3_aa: CASSPGQGAYNEQFF
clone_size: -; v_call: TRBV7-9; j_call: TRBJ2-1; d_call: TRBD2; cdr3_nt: TGTGCCAGCAGCTTGGGGACTACTCCGTACAATGAGCAGTTCTTC; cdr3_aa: CASSLGTTPYNEQFF
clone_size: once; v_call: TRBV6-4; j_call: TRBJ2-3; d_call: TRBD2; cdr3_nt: TGTGCCAGCAGTGGCGGGGGGGCCACAGATACGCAGTATTTT; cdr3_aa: CASSGGGATDTQYF
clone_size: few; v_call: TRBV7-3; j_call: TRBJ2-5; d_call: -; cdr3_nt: TGTGCCAGCAGCTTAACCCAGAAAGAGACCCAGTACTTC; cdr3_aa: CASSLTQKETQYF
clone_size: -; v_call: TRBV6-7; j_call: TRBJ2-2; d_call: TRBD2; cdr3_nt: TGTGCCAGCAGAGGGAGCGGGACTGCCCCCCCTCGGAGCACCGGGGAGCTGTTTTTT; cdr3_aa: CASRGSGTAPPRSTGELFF
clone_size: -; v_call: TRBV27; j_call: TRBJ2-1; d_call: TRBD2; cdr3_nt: TGTGCCAGCACCCAACTAGCGGGAGTAAATGAGCAGTTCTTC; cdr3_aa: CASTQLAGVNEQFF
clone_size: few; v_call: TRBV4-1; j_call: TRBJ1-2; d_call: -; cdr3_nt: TGCGCCAGCAGCCCCGACCGGGGACAAACGGGCTACACCTTC; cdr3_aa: CASSPDRGQTGYTF
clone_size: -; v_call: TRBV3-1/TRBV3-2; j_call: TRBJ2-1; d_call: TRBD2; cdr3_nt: TGTGCCAGCAGCCGACAAGCGGGGGGGCCCGATGAGCAGTTCTTC; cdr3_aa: CASSRQAGGPDEQFF
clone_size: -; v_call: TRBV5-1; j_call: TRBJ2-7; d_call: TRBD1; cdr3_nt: TGCGCCAGCAATTTCGGGGACAGAATAAACGAGCAGTACTTC; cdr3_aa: CASNFGDRINEQYF
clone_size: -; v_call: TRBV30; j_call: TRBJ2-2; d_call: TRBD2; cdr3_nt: TGTGCCCGCCGGGCTAGCGGGAGTACCGGGGAGCTGTTTTTT; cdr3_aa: CARRASGSTGELFF
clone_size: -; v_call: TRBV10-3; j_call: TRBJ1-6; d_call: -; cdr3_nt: TGTGCCATCAGTGAGTCGTCGGGGAATTCACCCCTCCACTTT; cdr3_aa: CAISESSGNSPLHF
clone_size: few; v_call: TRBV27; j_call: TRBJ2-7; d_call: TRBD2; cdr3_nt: TGTGCCAGCAGTTTGTCTAGCGGACCCTACGAGCAGTACTTC; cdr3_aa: CASSLSSGPYEQYF
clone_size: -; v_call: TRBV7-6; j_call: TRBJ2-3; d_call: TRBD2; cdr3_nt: TGTGCCAGCAGCCGACTAGCAACTAGCACAGATACGCAGTATTTT; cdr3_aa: CASSRLATSTDTQYF
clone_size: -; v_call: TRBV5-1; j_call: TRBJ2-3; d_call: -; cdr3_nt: TGCGCCAGCAGCTTTAGCGGTAAATTCACAGATACGCAGTATTTT; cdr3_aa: CASSFSGKFTDTQYF
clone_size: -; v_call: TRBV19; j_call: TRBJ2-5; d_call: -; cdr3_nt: TGTGCCAGTAAAAGGCAAGGGGGCCAAGAGACCCAGTACTTC; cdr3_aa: CASKRQGGQETQYF
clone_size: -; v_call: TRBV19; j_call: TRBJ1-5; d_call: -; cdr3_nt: TGTGCCAGTAGTATGGACTTCTCATTGAATCAGCCCCAGCATTTT; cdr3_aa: CASSMDFSLNQPQHF
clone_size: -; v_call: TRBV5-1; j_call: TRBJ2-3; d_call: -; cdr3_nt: TGCGCCAGCAGCTTCTATTTGGGGTTCGCCCAGGGGGGAGATACGCAGTATTTT; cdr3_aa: CASSFYLGFAQGGDTQYF
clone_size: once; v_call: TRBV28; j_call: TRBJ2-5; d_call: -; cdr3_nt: TGTGCCAGCAGTTTAGGGAACAGGGTTCCCCAGTACTTC; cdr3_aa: CASSLGNRVPQYF
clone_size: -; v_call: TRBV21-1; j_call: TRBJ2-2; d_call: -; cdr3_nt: TGTGCCAGCAGTCTCTATACCGGGACAGGGAGCACCGGGGAGCTGTTTTTT; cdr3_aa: CASSLYTGTGSTGELFF
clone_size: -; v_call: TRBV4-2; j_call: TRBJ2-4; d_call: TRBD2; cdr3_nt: TGTGCCAGCAGCCAAGTTTCTAGCGGGGGGTATGTAGCCAAAAACATTCAGTACTTC; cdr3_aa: CASSQVSSGGYVAKNIQYF
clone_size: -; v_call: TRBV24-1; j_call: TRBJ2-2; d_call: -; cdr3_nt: TGTGCCACCAGTGATAATCGAGAGATCGGGGAGCTGTTTTTT; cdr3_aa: CATSDNREIGELFF
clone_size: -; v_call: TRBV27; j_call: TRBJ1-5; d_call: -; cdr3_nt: TGTGCCAGCAGTTTAGGCGGGGCCTTCAATCAGCCCCAGCATTTT; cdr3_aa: CASSLGGAFNQPQHF
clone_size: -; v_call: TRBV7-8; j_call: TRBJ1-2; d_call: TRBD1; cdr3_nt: TGTGCCAGCAGCAGAAGACAGGGGGCAGGAGGCTACACCTTC; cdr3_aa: CASSRRQGAGGYTF
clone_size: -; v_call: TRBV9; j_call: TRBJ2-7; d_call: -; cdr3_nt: TGTGCCAGCAGCGCTAGCGTGACAGGGATCCCCTACGAGCAGTACTTC; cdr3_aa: CASSASVTGIPYEQYF
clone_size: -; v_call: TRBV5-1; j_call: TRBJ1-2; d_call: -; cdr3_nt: TGCGCCAGCAGCCCGGGTGCCACTTTTAACTATGGCTACACCTTC; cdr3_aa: CASSPGATFNYGYTF
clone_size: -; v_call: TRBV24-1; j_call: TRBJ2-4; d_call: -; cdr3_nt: TGTGCCACCAGTGATGGCGCCAAAAACATTCAGTACTTC; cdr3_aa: CATSDGAKNIQYF
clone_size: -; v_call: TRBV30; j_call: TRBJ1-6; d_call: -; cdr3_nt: TGTGCCTGGAGAACATCTTATAATTCACCCCTCCACTTT; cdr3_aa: CAWRTSYNSPLHF
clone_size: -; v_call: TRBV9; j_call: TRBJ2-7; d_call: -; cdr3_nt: TGTGCCAGCAGCGTAGGGGGCAACTCCTACGAGCAGTACTTC; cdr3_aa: CASSVGGNSYEQYF
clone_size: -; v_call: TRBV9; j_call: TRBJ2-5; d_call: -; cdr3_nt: TGTGCCAGCAGCGCTTCGACTAGTCCAACTCAAGAGACCCAGTACTTC; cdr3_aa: CASSASTSPTQETQYF
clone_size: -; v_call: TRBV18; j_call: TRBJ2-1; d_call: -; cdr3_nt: TGTGCCAGCTCACTACTGACCCCGCAGGATGAGCAGTTCTTC; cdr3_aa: CASSLLTPQDEQFF
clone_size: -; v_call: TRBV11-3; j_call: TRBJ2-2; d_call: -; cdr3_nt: TGTGCCAGCACCATAGGGGGTACGAACACCGGGGAGCTGTTTTTT; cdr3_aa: CASTIGGTNTGELFF
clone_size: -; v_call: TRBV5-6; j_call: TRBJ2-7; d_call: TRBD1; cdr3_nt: TGTGCCAGCAGCTTGGGACAGGGGGCATGGGAGCAGTACTTC; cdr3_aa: CASSLGQGAWEQYF
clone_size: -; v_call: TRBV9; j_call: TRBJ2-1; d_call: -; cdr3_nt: TGTGCCAGCAGCGTGAGCGATTACAATGAGCAGTTCTTC; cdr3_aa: CASSVSDYNEQFF
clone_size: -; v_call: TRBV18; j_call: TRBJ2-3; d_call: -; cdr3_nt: TGTGCCAGCTCACCTCCCCGACTGGCGCGGACAGATACGCAGTATTTT; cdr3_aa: CASSPPRLARTDTQYF
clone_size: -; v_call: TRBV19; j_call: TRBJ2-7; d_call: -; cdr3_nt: TGTGCCAGTACCCAGGGAGGCACCTCCTACGAGCAGTACTTC; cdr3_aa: CASTQGGTSYEQYF
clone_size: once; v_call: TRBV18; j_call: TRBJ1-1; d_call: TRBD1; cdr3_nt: TGTGCCAGCTCTCAGGAAGGACAGGGGGTCACTGAAGCTTTCTTT; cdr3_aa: CASSQEGQGVTEAFF
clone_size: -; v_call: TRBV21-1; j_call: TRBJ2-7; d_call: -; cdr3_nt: TGTGCCAGCAGCAAAGTAGGTAAGGCCAGGCCGAACGAGCAGTACTTC; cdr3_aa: CASSKVGKARPNEQYF
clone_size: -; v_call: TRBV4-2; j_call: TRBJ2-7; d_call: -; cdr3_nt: TGTGCCAGCAGCCAACAGGGAAATGTCGACGAGCAGTACTTC; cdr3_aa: CASSQQGNVDEQYF
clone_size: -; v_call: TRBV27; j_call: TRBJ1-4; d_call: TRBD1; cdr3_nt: TGTGCCAGCAGTTTAGAAGGGGGCACTAATGAAAAACTGTTTTTT; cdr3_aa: CASSLEGGTNEKLFF
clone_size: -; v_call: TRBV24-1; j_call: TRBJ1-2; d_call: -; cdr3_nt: TGTGCCACCAGTGATCCGAACGGAGGACTATATGGCTACACCTTC; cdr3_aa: CATSDPNGGLYGYTF
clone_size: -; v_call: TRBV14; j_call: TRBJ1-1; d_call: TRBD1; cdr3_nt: TGTGCCAGCAGCCTTCTATTTGACCGGGACAGTGGCGACGCTGAAGCTTTCTTT; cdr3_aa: CASSLLFDRDSGDAEAFF
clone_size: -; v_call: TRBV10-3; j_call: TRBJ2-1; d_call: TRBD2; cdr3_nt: TGTGCCATCAGTGCTAGCGGGGTCCTCGATGAGCAGTTCTTC; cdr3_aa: CAISASGVLDEQFF
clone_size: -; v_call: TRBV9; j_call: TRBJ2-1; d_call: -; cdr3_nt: TGTGCCAGCAGCGTAGGGGGCTATGAGCAGTTCTTC; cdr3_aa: CASSVGGYEQFF
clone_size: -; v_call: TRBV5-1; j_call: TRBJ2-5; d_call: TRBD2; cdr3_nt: TGCGCCAGCAGCTTGGATCGGGGGGAAGAGACCCAGTACTTC; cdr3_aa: CASSLDRGEETQYF
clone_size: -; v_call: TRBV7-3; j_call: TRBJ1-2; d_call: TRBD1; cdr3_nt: TGTGCCAGCAGCCCCGACAGGGACTATGGCTACACCTTC; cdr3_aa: CASSPDRDYGYTF
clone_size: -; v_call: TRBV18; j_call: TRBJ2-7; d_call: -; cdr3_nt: TGTGCCAGCTCCGCTGGCGGGGGCTACTCCTACGAGCAGTACTTC; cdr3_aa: CASSAGGGYSYEQYF
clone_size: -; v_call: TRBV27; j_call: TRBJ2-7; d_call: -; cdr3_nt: TGTGCCAGCGGAGGCCATGGATCCTACGAGCAGTACTTC; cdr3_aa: CASGGHGSYEQYF
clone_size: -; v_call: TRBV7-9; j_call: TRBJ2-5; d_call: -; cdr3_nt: TGTGCCAGCAGCCCAGCCGGGGAAGAGACCCAGTACTTC; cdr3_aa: CASSPAGEETQYF
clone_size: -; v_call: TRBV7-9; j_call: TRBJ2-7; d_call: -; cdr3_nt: TGTGCCAGCAGCCCACAGAGCTCCTACGAGCAGTACTTC; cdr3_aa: CASSPQSSYEQYF
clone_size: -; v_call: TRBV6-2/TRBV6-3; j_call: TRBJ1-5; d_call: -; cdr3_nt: TGTGCCAGCAGTTACTCTTCAGGAACCGATAGCAATCAGCCCCAGCATTTT; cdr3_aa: CASSYSSGTDSNQPQHF
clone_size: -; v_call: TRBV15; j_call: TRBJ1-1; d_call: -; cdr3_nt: TGTGCCACCAGCCTTACAGCTGGGGCGATCACTGAAGCTTTCTTT; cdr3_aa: CATSLTAGAITEAFF
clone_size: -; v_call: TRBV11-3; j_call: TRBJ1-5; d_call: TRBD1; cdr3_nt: TGTGCCAGCACCGATCGTCATGGGACAGCCTATAGCAATCAGCCCCAGCATTTT; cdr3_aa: CASTDRHGTAYSNQPQHF
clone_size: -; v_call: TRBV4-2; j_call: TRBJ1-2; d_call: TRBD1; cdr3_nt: TGTGCCAGCAGCCCGACAACAGGGGCCCTCCGGGATGGCTACACCTTC; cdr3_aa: CASSPTTGALRDGYTF
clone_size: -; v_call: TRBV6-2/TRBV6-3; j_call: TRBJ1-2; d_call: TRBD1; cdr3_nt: TGTGCCAGCAGTTACCCGGGACAGCCTGCCTATGGCTACACCTTC; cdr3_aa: CASSYPGQPAYGYTF
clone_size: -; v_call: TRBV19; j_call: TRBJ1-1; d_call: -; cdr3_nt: TGTGCCAGTACCTCATGGGGGGAGGCTAGCACTGAAGCTTTCTTT; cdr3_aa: CASTSWGEASTEAFF
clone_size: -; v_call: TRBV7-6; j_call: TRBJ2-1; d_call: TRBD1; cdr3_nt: TGTGCCAGCAGCTTAGGAGGGACAGGGGTTGGTGAGCAGTTCTTC; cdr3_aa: CASSLGGTGVGEQFF
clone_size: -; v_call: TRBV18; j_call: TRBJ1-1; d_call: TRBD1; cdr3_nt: TGTGCCAGCTCACCGGCGGGACAGGGGAACACTGAAGCTTTCTTT; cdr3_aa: CASSPAGQGNTEAFF
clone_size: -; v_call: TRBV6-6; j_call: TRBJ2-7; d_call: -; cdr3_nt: TGTGCCAGCAGTTCGACCGACAGGGGAGGGCGCGAGCAGTACTTC; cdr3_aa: CASSSTDRGGREQYF
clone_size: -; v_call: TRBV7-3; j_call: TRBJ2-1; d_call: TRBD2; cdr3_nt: TGTGCCAGCAGCATTAGCGGGGGGGCCTACAATGAGCAGTTCTTC; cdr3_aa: CASSISGGAYNEQFF
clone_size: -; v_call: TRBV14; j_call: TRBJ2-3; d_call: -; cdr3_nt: TGTGCCAGCAGCCACGGGGAGCCTAGCACAGATACGCAGTATTTT; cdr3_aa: CASSHGEPSTDTQYF